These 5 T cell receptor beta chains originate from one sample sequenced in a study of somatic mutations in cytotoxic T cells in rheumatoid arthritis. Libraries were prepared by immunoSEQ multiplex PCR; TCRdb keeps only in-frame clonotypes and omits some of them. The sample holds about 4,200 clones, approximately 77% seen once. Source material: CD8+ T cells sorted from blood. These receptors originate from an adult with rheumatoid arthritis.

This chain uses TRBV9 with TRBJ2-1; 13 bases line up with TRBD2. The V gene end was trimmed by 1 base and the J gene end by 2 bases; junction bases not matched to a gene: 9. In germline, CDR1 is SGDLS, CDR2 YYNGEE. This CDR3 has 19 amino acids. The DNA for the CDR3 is TGTGCCAGCAGCGTACAGACTAGCGGGGGGTTTCGGACCTACAATGAGCAGTTCTTC. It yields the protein CASSVQTSGGFRTYNEQFF.

CDR3 region: CASSVGTAMGETQYF. The CDR3 region has the DNA TGTGCCAGCAGCGTAGGGACAGCAATGGGGGAGACCCAGTACTTC. V is TRBV9 and J is TRBJ2-5, with D possibly matching TRBD1 (6 bases). V was trimmed by 0 bases and J by 5 bases, leaving 14 bases between them. Per germline, CDR1 SGDLS and CDR2 YYNGEE. CDR3 size: 15 residues.

The CDR3 DNA sequence: TGCGCCAGCAGCTTGACAGGCCCTTCCTACGAGCAGTACTTC. It is translated as CASSLTGPSYEQYF. The chain combines TRBV5-1 with TRBJ2-5; D is perhaps TRBD1 (5 bases). Gene TRBJ2-7 matches the end of the DNA better, so the J call may be wrong. Germline CDR1 and CDR2: SGHRS and YFSETQ. CDR3 size: 14 residues.

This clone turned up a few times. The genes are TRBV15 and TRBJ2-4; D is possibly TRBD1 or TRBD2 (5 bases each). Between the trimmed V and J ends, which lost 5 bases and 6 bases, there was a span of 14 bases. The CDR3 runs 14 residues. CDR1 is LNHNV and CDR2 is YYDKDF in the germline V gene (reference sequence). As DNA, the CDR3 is TGTGCCACCAGCGGGACGCAGGGCCGAAACATTCAGTACTTC. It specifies CATSGTQGRNIQYF.

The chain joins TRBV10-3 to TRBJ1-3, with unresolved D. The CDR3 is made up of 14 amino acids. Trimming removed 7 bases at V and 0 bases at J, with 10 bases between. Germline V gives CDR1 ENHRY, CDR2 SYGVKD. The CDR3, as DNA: TGTGCCATCACCCCGGGTGGCTCTGGAAACACCATATATTTT. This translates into CAITPGGSGNTIYF.